This T cell receptor (beta chain) came from a study of response to subunit inactivated influenza vaccine. General observations from the study: The authors put forward the suggestion that each seasonal influenza vaccination may bring in only a limited number of new T cells.

This clonotype was counted between two and nine times. What it binds is unknown. TCRdb reprocessed the RT-PCR reads with MiXCR, giving one entry per CDR3 protein. The sample has 500,000 or so distinct CDR3 sequences; approximately 11% are singletons. Per the germline V gene, CDR1 is MNHNS and CDR2 is SASEGT. With 5 bases clipped from V and 7 bases from J, the junction kept 8 bases outside the gene matches. The CDR3 is 14 amino acids. This clonotype was sampled from a man aged 50 to 59 who received an inactivated influenza vaccine. This sample comprised PBMCs from blood, obtained roughly 47 days after vaccination. The chain is built from TRBV6-1 and TRBJ1-2; 9 bases line up with TRBD1. CDR3 in DNA: TGTGCCAGCAGTCCCCCAGGGACAGGGTTTGGCTACACCTTC. Protein: CASSPPGTGFGYTF.